The 26 T cell receptor beta chains below all came from one sample that was sequenced in a study of T cell responses to AZD1222 COVID-19 vaccine. The method was immunoSEQ multiplex PCR; TCRdb's version includes in-frame clones alone and lacks a portion of them. Of 150,000 or so clones detected, 88% appear once; the ten largest clones hold more than 12%. Sequencing used peripheral blood, obtained on day 0 of AZD1222 vaccination. These receptors originate from an adult in good health.

This clone appeared a few times. DNA of the CDR3: TGTGCCAGTAGTAGGAATTTCCCCGGGCCTAGAATTGGGGAGACCCAGTACTTC. Encoded protein: CASSRNFPGPRIGETQYF. This chain joins TRBV19 and TRBJ2-5; no reliable D call. Germline CDR1 is LNHDA and CDR2 is SQIVND (reference sequence). The CDR3 is made up of 18 amino acids. Trimming removed 4 bases at V and 5 bases at J, with 26 bases between.

This clone was detected a few times. This chain uses TRBV4-2 with TRBJ1-6; 8 bases agree with TRBD1. Trimming removed 3 bases from V and 9 bases from J; junction bases left unmatched: 10. Germline assignment: CDR1 LGHNA and CDR2 YNFKEQ. This CDR3 has 16 amino acids. The CDR3 loop reads CASSQASKTGGSPLHF. In nucleotides, the CDR3 is TGTGCCAGCAGCCAGGCGTCTAAAACAGGGGGTTCACCCCTCCACTTT.

The chain links TRBV18 to TRBJ2-2, with TRBD1 matching 8 bases. The V segment lost 2 bases and the J segment 4 bases; nucleotides outside the gene matches: 6. The CDR3 is 16 residues long. Germline V gene lookup returns CDR1 KGHSH and CDR2 LQKENI. DNA of the CDR3: TGTGCCAGCTCACCAGCAGGACAGGGCGGCACCGGGGAGCTGTTTTTT. It encodes CASSPAGQGGTGELFF.

This clone showed up just a few times. The CDR3 coding sequence is TGTGCCAGCAGCTTAGACCCACCACTAGCGGGGGGGGCGAATGAGCAGTTCTTC. This gives the protein CASSLDPPLAGGANEQFF. This rearrangement joins TRBV7-2 to TRBJ2-1; 13 positions match TRBD2. Germline trimming cut 1 base from V and 7 bases from J; bases unmatched to any gene: 10. The CDR3 totals 18 residues. Looked up from germline, CDR1 is SGHTA and CDR2 is FQGNSA.

The chain employs TRBV5-6 and TRBJ2-7; D is unresolved. Germline assignment: CDR1 SGHDT and CDR2 YYEEEE. The CDR3 loop spans 12 amino acids. The V gene lost 5 bases and the J gene lost 0 bases, with 6 bases spanning the gap. The CDR3 protein is CASSSLSYEQYF. For the CDR3, the DNA is TGTGCCAGCAGTTCTCTCTCCTACGAGCAGTACTTC.

V usage is TRBV5-1 and J usage is TRBJ1-5; D is unclear. Germline V CDR1 and CDR2: SGHRS, YFSETQ. The V end was cut by 2 bases, the J end by 0 bases, with 9 bases between. The CDR3 contains 15 residues. The CDR3 DNA is TGCGCCAGCAGCTTCGAGGGAGGTAGCAATCAGCCCCAGCATTTT. It translates to CASSFEGGSNQPQHF.

The count of this clone is one. The chain employs TRBV11-2 and TRBJ2-7; D possibly corresponds to TRBD2 (7 bases). Trimming took off 5 bases at V and 1 base at J, with 18 bases between the two ends. Germline values: CDR1 SGHAT, CDR2 FQNNGV. This CDR3 has 16 residues. The CDR3 sequence is CASSLPRGGRSYEQYF. The CDR3 DNA reads TGTGCCAGCAGCCTTCCGAGGGGGGGGCGGTCCTACGAGCAGTACTTC.

CDR3 sequence reads: CASSEGRSGEKLFF. The CDR3 DNA reads TGTGCCAGCAGTGAGGGGAGGTCGGGAGAAAAACTGTTTTTT. The chain recombines TRBV25-1 with TRBJ1-4, with D uncertain. This CDR3 is 14 amino acids long. Trimming took off 3 bases at V and 8 bases at J, with 13 bases between the two ends. The germline V gene encodes CDR1 MGHDK and CDR2 SYGVNS.

This chain links TRBV5-1 with TRBJ1-2; TRBD1 is a possible D gene (6 bases). V lost 3 bases and J lost 4, with 10 bases in between. This CDR3 contains 13 residues. Germline V gene data show CDR1 as SGHRS and CDR2 as YFSETQ. Here the CDR3 reads CASSSEGVYGYTF. CDR3 nucleotide sequence: TGCGCCAGCAGCTCCGAGGGGGTCTATGGCTACACCTTC.

The chain combines TRBV27 with TRBJ2-1; TRBD2 matches 11 bases. Germline V CDR1 and CDR2: MNHEY, SMNVEV (reference sequence). V was clipped by 3 bases and J by 5 bases; unmatched bases: 6. The CDR3 is made up of 16 amino acids. The CDR3 is CASSLGLAGGNNEQFF. CDR3 sequence (DNA): TGTGCCAGCAGTTTGGGGCTAGCGGGGGGCAACAATGAGCAGTTCTTC.

The chain employs TRBV5-4 and TRBJ2-2; unclear D gene. Per the germline V gene, CDR1 is SGHNT and CDR2 is YYREEE (reference sequence). The CDR3 is 15 residues long. Trimming took 0 bases from V and 4 from J, leaving 10 bases between them. The CDR3 nucleotides read TGTGCCAGCAGCTTGGATGACGCCATCACCGGGGAGCTGTTTTTT. It encodes CASSLDDAITGELFF.

The genes are TRBV24-1 and TRBJ1-2; perhaps TRBD1 as D (6 bases). V was pared by 4 bases and J by 8 bases, with 16 bases between. The CDR3 totals 14 residues. CDR1 and CDR2 from the germline V gene are KGHDR and SFDVKD. Written as DNA, the CDR3 is TGTGCCACCAGTGACTCGATCCAGGGGAAAGGCTACACCTTC. As protein: CATSDSIQGKGYTF.

This clone is a singleton in its sample. The V and J genes are TRBV5-4 and TRBJ2-7, with D unresolved. V lost 4 bases and J lost 2, with 16 bases in between. The germline V gene has CDR1 SGHNT and CDR2 YYREEE (reference sequence). The CDR3 covers 15 residues. The CDR3 spells CASSLRGGKAYEQYF. As DNA, the CDR3 is TGTGCCAGCAGCCTTCGAGGCGGAAAGGCCTACGAGCAGTACTTC.

The V gene is TRBV14, the J gene TRBJ1-2; a possible D gene is TRBD1 (6 bases). The germline V gene has CDR1 SGHDN and CDR2 FVKESK. This CDR3 has 13 amino acids. With 4 bases removed from V and 2 bases from J, the gap between germline ends came to 8 bases. The CDR3 region is CASSRDTNYGYTF. CDR3 DNA sequence: TGTGCCAGCAGCCGGGACACCAACTATGGCTACACCTTC. The variable domain in full, with the rest retrieved from reference TRBV14 and TRBJ1-2, is EAGVTQFPSHSVIEKGQTVTLRCDPISGHDNLYWYRRVMGKEIKFLLHFVKESKQDESGMPNNRFLAERTGGTYSTLKVQPAELEDSGVYFCASSRDTNYGYTFGSGTRLTVV.

The chain carries TRBV13 and TRBJ1-1; 7 bases align to TRBD1. Germline loops: CDR1 PRHDT, CDR2 FYEKMQ (reference sequence). The ends lost 5 bases at V and 5 bases at J; junction bases unmatched: 5. The CDR3 is made up of 13 amino acids. Here the CDR3 reads CASSLSRGTEAFF. DNA for the CDR3: TGTGCCAGCAGCCTATCCAGGGGGACTGAAGCTTTCTTT.

The rearrangement joins TRBV9 to TRBJ2-5; D might be TRBD2 (5 bases). The germline V gene encodes CDR1 SGDLS and CDR2 YYNGEE. The CDR3 is made up of 15 amino acids. V lost 0 bases and J lost 4, with 13 bases in between. The CDR3 DNA sequence: TGTGCCAGCAGCGTAGCTTGGGGAGTGGGAGAGACCCAGTACTTC. This codes for CASSVAWGVGETQYF.

Written as DNA, the CDR3 is TGTGCCAGCAGCTTACCCCTGAGAATGCGGGGGACTCGGTACGAGCAGTACTTC. Amino acids: CASSLPLRMRGTRYEQYF. The chain links TRBV7-8 to TRBJ2-7; 7 bases fit TRBD2. V was pared by 2 bases and J by 4 bases, with 17 bases of the junction left unmatched. CDR3 length: 18 residues. Germline lookup yields CDR1 SGHVS and CDR2 FQNEAQ.

The V gene is TRBV7-9, the J gene TRBJ2-5; TRBD1 agrees at 7 bases. The CDR3 is made up of 14 amino acids. CDR1 and CDR2 from the germline V gene are SEHNR and FQNEAQ (reference sequence). Losses at the gene ends were 4 bases for V and 5 bases for J; bases not matched to a gene: 7. CDR3 residues: CASSSTGTEETQYF. In DNA form, the CDR3 reads TGTGCCAGCAGCTCGACAGGGACCGAGGAGACCCAGTACTTC.

This chain uses TRBV28 with TRBJ1-2; D call uncertain. V lost 7 bases to trimming and J lost 4 bases, with 13 bases between them. The CDR3 is 13 amino acids. Per the germline V gene, CDR1 is MDHEN and CDR2 is SYDVKM. Here the CDR3 DNA reads TGTGCCAGCACCGCGGACGGGATCTATGGCTACACCTTC. This translates into CASTADGIYGYTF.

CDR3 nucleotides: TGTGCCAGCAGTTACTCCCGGGGGAGGGCTAATTCACCCCTCCACTTT. Translated: CASSYSRGRANSPLHF. The chain links TRBV6-5 to TRBJ1-6, with a weak D call TRBD1 (5 bases). Germline V CDR1 and CDR2: MNHEY, SVGAGI. The CDR3 extends over 16 amino acids. V dropped 0 bases and J dropped 6 bases, with 12 bases sitting between them.

The CDR3 bases are TGTGCCAGCAGTCGCGGTTCATCGGGGGAGGAGACCCAGTACTTC. Amino acid sequence: CASSRGSSGEETQYF. V and J are TRBV28 and TRBJ2-5; weak D call: TRBD2 (6 bases). V was pared by 5 bases and J by 5 bases, with 18 bases between. CDR3 length equals 15 residues. The germline gives CDR1 MDHEN, CDR2 SYDVKM. The full variable domain, completed using reference TRBV28 and TRBJ2-5, is DVKVTQSSRYLVKRTGEKVFLECVQDMDHENMFWYRQDPGLGLRLIYFSYDVKMKEKGDIPEGYSVSREKKERFSLILESASTNQTSMYLCASSRGSSGEETQYFGPGTRLLVL.

This chain connects TRBV25-1 to TRBJ2-3; 8 nucleotides align to TRBD2. CDR3 length: 14 amino acids. V lost 4 bases to trimming and J lost 5 bases; unmatched junction nucleotides: 5. In germline, CDR1 is MGHDK, CDR2 SYGVNS. CDR3 protein: CASSARGGGDTQYF. As DNA, the CDR3 is TGTGCCAGCAGTGCACGGGGGGGCGGAGATACGCAGTATTTT.

The sample holds a few counts of this clone. V gene TRBV11-2 combines with J gene TRBJ2-5, with 9 bases fitting TRBD2. Trimming took 5 bases from V and 2 from J; bases not matched to a gene: 15. The CDR3 contains 18 residues. From germline, CDR1 is SGHAT and CDR2 FQNNGV. This CDR3 is CASSRFTWRRGGQETQYF. The CDR3 bases are TGTGCCAGCAGCCGCTTCACCTGGCGGCGGGGGGGTCAAGAGACCCAGTACTTC. The variable domain in full, with the rest retrieved from reference TRBV11-2 and TRBJ2-5, is EAGVAQSPRYKIIEKRQSVAFWCNPISGHATLYWYQQILGQGPKLLIQFQNNGVVDDSQLPKDRFSAERLKGVDSTLKIQPAKLEDSAVYLCASSRFTWRRGGQETQYFGPGTRLLVL.

The V and J genes are TRBV7-2 and TRBJ1-5, with no clear D. Germline V gene data show CDR1 as SGHTA and CDR2 as FQGNSA. This CDR3 is built from 15 residues. V was pared by 3 bases and J by 0 bases, with 9 bases between. In nucleotides, the CDR3 is TGTGCCAGCAGCTTGACGGCTTATAGCAATCAGCCCCAGCATTTT. This codes for CASSLTAYSNQPQHF.

This chain links TRBV6-5 with TRBJ2-7; no clear D. Trimming shortened V by 1 base and J by 2 bases, and 9 bases separated the two germline ends. CDR1 is MNHEY and CDR2 is SVGAGI in the germline V gene. The length of the CDR3 is 14 residues. The DNA of the CDR3 is TGTGCCAGCAGTTACTTTGGGGATACCTACGAGCAGTACTTC. It encodes CASSYFGDTYEQYF.

The gene calls are TRBV9 and TRBJ1-6; D is possibly TRBD1 (5 bases). CDR3 size: 13 residues. Germline-derived CDR1 and CDR2 are SGDLS and YYNGEE. V was cut by 0 bases and J by 16 bases, with 14 bases left in between. CDR3 DNA: TGTGCCAGCAGCGTAGCTGGGAGGGGACTACTCCACTTT. Translated: CASSVAGRGLLHF.